The clone carrying this T cell receptor (beta chain) occurred many times. Its antigen is as yet unknown. The blood specimen was taken at initial hyperthyroidism diagnosis, before any ophthalmopathy symptoms. This sample stems from a study of T cells in Graves' hyperthyroidism and ophthalmopathy. Broader study findings: Most thyroid clonotypes expanded above 0.001 appeared in blood too.

J gave up 9 bases and V 0 bases, and 9 bases lay outside the gene matches. The CDR3 contains 15 residues. Germline values: CDR1 DFQATT, CDR2 SNEGSKA (reference sequence). The investigators amplified TCR beta CDR3 regions from RNA transcripts. HTBI primers were used for first-round RT-PCR of the TCR CDR3. TCRdb recomputed calls from the multiplex PCR reads with MiXCR, one row per CDR3 protein. The data show about 400,000 distinct CDR3 sequences, approximately 14% seen once. The TCR was taken from a young woman with Graves' hyperthyroidism that later progressed to Graves' ophthalmopathy. The rearrangement joins TRBV20-1 to TRBJ2-1, with 9 bases fitting TRBD2. The source material was blood. The CDR3 here is CSARDTSGRSGEQFF. CDR3 bases: TGCAGTGCTAGAGATACGAGCGGGAGGTCTGGTGAGCAGTTCTTC.